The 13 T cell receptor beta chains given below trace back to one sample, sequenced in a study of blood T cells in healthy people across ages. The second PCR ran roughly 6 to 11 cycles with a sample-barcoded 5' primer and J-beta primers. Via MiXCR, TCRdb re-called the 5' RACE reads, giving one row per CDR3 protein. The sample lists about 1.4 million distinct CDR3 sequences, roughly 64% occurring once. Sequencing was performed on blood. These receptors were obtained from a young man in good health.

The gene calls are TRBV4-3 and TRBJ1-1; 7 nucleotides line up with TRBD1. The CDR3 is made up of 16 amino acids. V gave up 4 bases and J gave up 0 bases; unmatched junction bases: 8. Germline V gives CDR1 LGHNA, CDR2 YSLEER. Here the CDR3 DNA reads TGCGCCAGCAGCCCTACAGGGGTAGGAATGAACACTGAAGCTTTCTTT. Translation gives CASSPTGVGMNTEAFF.

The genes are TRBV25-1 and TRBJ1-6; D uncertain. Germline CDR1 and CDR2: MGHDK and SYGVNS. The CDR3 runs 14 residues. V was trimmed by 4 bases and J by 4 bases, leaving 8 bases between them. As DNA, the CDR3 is TGTGCCAGCAGTGGGCAGCCATATAATTCACCCCTCCACTTT. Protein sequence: CASSGQPYNSPLHF.

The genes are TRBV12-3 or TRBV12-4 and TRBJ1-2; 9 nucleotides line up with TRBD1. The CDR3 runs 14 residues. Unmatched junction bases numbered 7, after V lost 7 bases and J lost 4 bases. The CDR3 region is CASTKGQGFYGYTF. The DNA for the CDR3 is TGTGCCAGCACCAAGGGACAGGGCTTCTATGGCTACACCTTC.

The CDR3 sequence: CASRKPGGDSYNEQFF. CDR3 DNA: TGTGCCAGCAGGAAACCCGGGGGGGACTCCTACAATGAGCAGTTCTTC. V and J are TRBV3-1 and TRBJ2-1, with 8 bases identical to TRBD2. After removal of 6 bases from V and 0 bases from J, the junction contained 7 bases not matched to a gene. CDR3 length: 16 residues. In germline, CDR1 is LGHDT, CDR2 YNNKEL (reference sequence).

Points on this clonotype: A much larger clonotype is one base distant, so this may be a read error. The CDR3 region is CASSFSGADYGYTF. In DNA, the CDR3 is TGTGCCAGCAGCTTTTCAGGGGCCGACTATGGCTACACCTTC. The chain combines TRBV11-2 with TRBJ1-2, with a possible D match to TRBD1 (6 bases). The CDR3 is made up of 14 amino acids. The ends were cut back, 3 bases at V and 3 bases at J, with 11 bases in the middle. The germline V gene encodes CDR1 SGHAT and CDR2 FQNNGV.

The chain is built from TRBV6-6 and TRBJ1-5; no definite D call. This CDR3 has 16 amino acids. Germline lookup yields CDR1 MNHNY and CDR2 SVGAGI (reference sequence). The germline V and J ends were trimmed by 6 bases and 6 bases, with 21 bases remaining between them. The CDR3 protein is CASSFDLWSRGQPQHF. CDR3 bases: TGTGCCAGCAGCTTCGATCTCTGGTCGCGGGGTCAGCCCCAGCATTTT.

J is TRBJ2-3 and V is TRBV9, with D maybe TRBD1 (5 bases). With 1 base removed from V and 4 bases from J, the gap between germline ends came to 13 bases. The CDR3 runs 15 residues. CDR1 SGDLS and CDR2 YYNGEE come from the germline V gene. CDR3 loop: CASSVSGLRADTQYF. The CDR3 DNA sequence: TGTGCCAGCAGCGTATCAGGGCTAAGGGCAGATACGCAGTATTTT.

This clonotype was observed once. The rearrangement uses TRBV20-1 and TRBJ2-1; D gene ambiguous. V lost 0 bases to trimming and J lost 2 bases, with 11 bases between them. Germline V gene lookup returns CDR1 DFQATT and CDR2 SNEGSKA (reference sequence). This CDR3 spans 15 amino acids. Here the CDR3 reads CSARDQDRAYNEQFF. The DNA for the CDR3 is TGCAGTGCTAGAGATCAGGACCGAGCCTACAATGAGCAGTTCTTC.

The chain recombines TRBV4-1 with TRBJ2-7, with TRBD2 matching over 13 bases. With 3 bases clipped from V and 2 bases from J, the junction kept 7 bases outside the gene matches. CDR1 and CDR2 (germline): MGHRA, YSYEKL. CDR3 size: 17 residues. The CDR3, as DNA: TGCGCCAGCAGCCATCAAACAGGACTAGCGGGGGCCTACGAGCAGTACTTC. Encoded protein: CASSHQTGLAGAYEQYF.

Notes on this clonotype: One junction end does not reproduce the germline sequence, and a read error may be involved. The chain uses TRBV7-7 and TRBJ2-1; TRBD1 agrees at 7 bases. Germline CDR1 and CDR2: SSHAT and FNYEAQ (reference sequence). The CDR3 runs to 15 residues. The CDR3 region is CASSFDRVGYNEQFF. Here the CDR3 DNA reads TGTGCTAGCAGCTTCGACAGGGTAGGCTACAATGAGCAGTTCTTC.

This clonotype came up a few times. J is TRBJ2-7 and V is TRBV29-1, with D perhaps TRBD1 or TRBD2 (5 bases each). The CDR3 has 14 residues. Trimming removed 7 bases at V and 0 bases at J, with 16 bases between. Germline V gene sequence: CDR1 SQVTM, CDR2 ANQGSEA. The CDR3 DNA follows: TGCAGCGCACAAGGGGCAGGGAGCTCCTACGAGCAGTACTTC. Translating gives CSAQGAGSSYEQYF.

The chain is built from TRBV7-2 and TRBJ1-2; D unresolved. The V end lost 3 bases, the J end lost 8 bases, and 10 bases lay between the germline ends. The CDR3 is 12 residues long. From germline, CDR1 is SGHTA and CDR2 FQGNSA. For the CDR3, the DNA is TGTGCCAGCAGCTTTTTGGCGCGGGGCTACACCTTC. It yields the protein CASSFLARGYTF. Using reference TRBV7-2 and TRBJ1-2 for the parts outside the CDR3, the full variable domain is GAGVSQSPSNKVTEKGKDVELRCDPISGHTALYWYRQSLGQGLEFLIYFQGNSAPDKSGLPSDRFSAERTGGSVSTLTIQRTQQEDSAVYLCASSFLARGYTFGSGTRLTVV.

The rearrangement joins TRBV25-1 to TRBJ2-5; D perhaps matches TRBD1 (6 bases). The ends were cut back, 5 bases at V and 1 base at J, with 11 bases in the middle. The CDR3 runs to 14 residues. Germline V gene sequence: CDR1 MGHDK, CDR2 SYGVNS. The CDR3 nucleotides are TGTGCCAGCAGTAAGCTGGACAGCCAAGAGACCCAGTACTTC. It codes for CASSKLDSQETQYF. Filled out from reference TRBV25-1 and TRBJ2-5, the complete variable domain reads EADIYQTPRYLVIGTGKKITLECSQTMGHDKMYWYQQDPGMELHLIHYSYGVNSTEKGDLSSESTVSRIRTEHFPLTLESARPSHTSQYLCASSKLDSQETQYFGPGTRLLVL.